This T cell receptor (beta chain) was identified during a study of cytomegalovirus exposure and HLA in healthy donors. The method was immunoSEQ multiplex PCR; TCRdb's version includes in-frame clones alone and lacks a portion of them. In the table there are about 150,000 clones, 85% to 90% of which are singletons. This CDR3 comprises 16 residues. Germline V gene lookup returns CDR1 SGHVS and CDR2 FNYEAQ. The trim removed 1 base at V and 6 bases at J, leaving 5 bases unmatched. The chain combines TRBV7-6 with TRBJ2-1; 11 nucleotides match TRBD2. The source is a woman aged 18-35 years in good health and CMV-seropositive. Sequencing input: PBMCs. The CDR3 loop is CASSLGLAGSGNEQFF. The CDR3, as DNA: TGTGCCAGCAGCTTAGGACTAGCGGGATCCGGCAATGAGCAGTTCTTC.